This TCR beta chain is drawn from a study of T cell repertoires in cytomegalovirus infection. Across the whole study: Both recently identified HLA-C-restricted and well-studied HLA-B-restricted CMV epitopes were used in the study. Public TCR beta signatures marked donors with CMV infection and the matching HLA.

Germline CDR1 is SEHNR and CDR2 is FQNEAQ (reference sequence). Trimming left V 1 base short and J 6 bases short, with 12 bases between. The CDR3 contains 14 residues. TCRdb processed the reads anew with MiXCR; each CDR3 protein has one entry. The repertoire consists of nearly 700,000 distinct CDR3 sequences, with 30% to 35% occurring once and the leading ten covering about 18%. Overall study results and limits: Ex vivo, HLA-C-restricted CMV-specific TCR beta clonotypes prevailed over the rest of the response. Based on cumulative public TCR beta family frequency, carriers of CMV plus the relevant HLA were identified.

On this clonotype: Antigen: not known.

This clonotype originated in a human donor in good health (CMV status not recorded). Some clones in this sample may be carry-over from other donors' samples. The chain has TRBV7-9 and TRBJ1-2; D might be TRBD1 (6 bases). The sample consisted of cultured PBMCs, taken from culture after CMV antigen stimulation. CDR3 residues: CASSLVGADNGYTF. DNA of the CDR3: TGTGCCAGCAGCTTAGTGGGGGCTGATAATGGCTACACCTTC.